The 21 T cell receptor beta chains listed next were all sequenced from one sample in a study of T cell repertoires in cytomegalovirus infection. From the reads, TCRdb called clonotypes with MiXCR, one entry per CDR3 protein. The sample consists of 200,000 to 250,000 distinct CDR3 sequences, 9% to 15% of them appearing once. Input material: PBMCs. These receptors came from a human donor in good health (CMV status not recorded). Some clones in this sample may be carry-over from other donors' samples.

This clonotype has at least ten counts. V and J are TRBV19 and TRBJ2-6; D perhaps matches TRBD1 (6 bases). The CDR3 loop spans 15 amino acids. The germline CDR1 and CDR2 sequences are LNHDA and SQIVND (reference sequence). V lost 9 bases and J 4 bases, leaving 16 bases between the germline ends. CDR3 loop: CASSIQGTGANVLTF. The CDR3 nucleotides read TGTGCCAGCAGCATACAGGGAACCGGGGCCAACGTCCTGACTTTC.

As to this clonotype: Since a much larger clone is just one base distant, this may be a read error. CDR3 nucleotides: TGTGCCACCAGCAGAGCGCAGCGGGAGGGCGGGTATACGCAGTATTTT. This codes for CATSRAQREGGYTQYF. The chain links TRBV15 to TRBJ2-3; 10 bases agree with TRBD2. Germline loops: CDR1 LNHNV, CDR2 YYDKDF (reference sequence). The CDR3 extends over 16 amino acids. V dropped 1 base and J dropped 7; count of bases not matched to a gene: 8.

This clonotype was seen at least ten times. The chain is built from TRBV7-2 and TRBJ1-1; no clear D gene. The CDR3 has 14 amino acids. CDR1 SGHTA and CDR2 FQGNSA come from the germline V gene. V dropped 2 bases and J dropped 1 base, with 8 bases sitting between them. CDR3 amino acids: CASSLNSGNTEAFF. CDR3 nucleotide sequence: TGTGCCAGCAGCTTAAACAGTGGGAACACTGAAGCTTTCTTT.

CDR3 DNA sequence: TGTGCCAGCAGCCCTGCCGGGGGGGTTGATACGCAGTATTTT. It is translated as CASSPAGGVDTQYF. This rearrangement joins TRBV7-9 to TRBJ2-3, with TRBD2 matching over 8 bases. Germline CDR1 reads SEHNR; CDR2 reads FQNEAQ (reference sequence). CDR3 length: 14 residues. The V and J ends lost 5 bases and 6 bases, in that order; junction bases with no gene match: 7. Together with reference TRBV7-9 and TRBJ2-3, the CDR3 gives the full variable domain: DTGVSQNPRHKITKRGQNVTFRCDPISEHNRLYWYRQTLGQGPEFLTYFQNEAQLEKSRLLSDRFSAERPKGSFSTLEIQRTEQGDSAMYLCASSPAGGVDTQYFGPGTRLTVL.

This clonotype was seen only a few times. DNA for the CDR3: TGTGCCAGTCTACAGGGAGGGGGCAATCAGCCCCAGCATTTT. Its translation: CASLQGGGNQPQHF. This chain joins TRBV19 and TRBJ1-5; D is possibly TRBD1 (6 bases). V lost 8 bases, J lost 2 bases, and 13 bases lay in between. Germline CDR1 and CDR2: LNHDA and SQIVND (reference sequence). The CDR3 has 14 amino acids.

This clonotype appeared many times. V is TRBV7-2 and J is TRBJ1-1; 10 bases are shared with TRBD1. V lost 5 bases and J lost 4; bases outside the gene matches: 7. This CDR3 comprises 15 residues. From germline, CDR1 is SGHTA and CDR2 FQGNSA. The CDR3 loop is CASSKQTGGGTEAFF. CDR3 DNA sequence: TGTGCCAGCAGCAAACAGACAGGGGGCGGCACTGAAGCTTTCTTT. The full variable domain, rest sourced from reference TRBV7-2 and TRBJ1-1, is GAGVSQSPSNKVTEKGKDVELRCDPISGHTALYWYRQSLGQGLEFLIYFQGNSAPDKSGLPSDRFSAERTGGSVSTLTIQRTQQEDSAVYLCASSKQTGGGTEAFFGQGTRLTVV.

This clonotype showed up just a few times. V gene TRBV14 combines with J gene TRBJ1-2; maybe TRBD1 (6 bases). CDR3 size: 15 residues. Germline CDR1 SGHDN, CDR2 FVKESK. The V end was cut by 0 bases, the J end by 7 bases, with 15 bases between. In DNA, the CDR3 is TGTGCCAGCAGCCAAGATCTTCCAGGGGTTGGTGGCTACACCTTC. Its protein is CASSQDLPGVGGYTF.

This clonotype came up many times. The chain links TRBV7-3 to TRBJ2-6; TRBD2 matches 7 bases. The CDR3 sequence is 15 residues long. With V trimmed by 5 bases and J by 2 bases, 3 bases remained unmatched. The germline gives CDR1 SGHTA, CDR2 FQGTGA. The CDR3 reads CASSAREAGANVLTF. The CDR3 DNA reads TGTGCCAGCAGCGCCCGGGAGGCTGGGGCCAACGTCCTGACTTTC.

This clonotype was detected many times. This chain joins TRBV6-2 or TRBV6-3 and TRBJ2-5; the D gene is possibly TRBD1 (5 bases). Germline V gives CDR1 MNHEY, CDR2 SVGEGT. The CDR3 is made up of 14 amino acids. V lost 5 bases, J lost 2 bases, and 12 bases lay in between. CDR3 in amino acids: CASSQWTKQETQYF. The CDR3 nucleotides read TGTGCCAGCAGTCAATGGACAAAGCAAGAGACCCAGTACTTC.

This clonotype was observed at least ten times. The chain couples TRBV6-1 to TRBJ2-2; possible D gene TRBD1, 6 bases. This CDR3 comprises 13 residues. The germline V gene has CDR1 MNHNS and CDR2 SASEGT. V gave up 7 bases and J gave up 4 bases, with 10 bases separating them. CDR3 in amino acids: CASIPGATGELFF. The CDR3 nucleotides read TGTGCCAGCATTCCAGGGGCCACCGGGGAGCTGTTTTTT.

The J gene is TRBJ2-7, the V gene TRBV29-1, with TRBD1 identical over 10 bases. The CDR3 loop spans 15 amino acids. Germline CDR1 reads SQVTM; CDR2 reads ANQGSEA. J gave up 0 bases and V 7 bases, and 9 bases lay outside the gene matches. The CDR3: CSALIRDRGSYEQYF. The DNA of the CDR3 is TGCAGCGCACTTATTCGGGACAGGGGCTCCTACGAGCAGTACTTC.

This clonotype was found many times. The chain couples TRBV7-2 to TRBJ1-1; D might be TRBD1 (5 bases). The germline V gene has CDR1 SGHTA and CDR2 FQGNSA. The CDR3 runs to 14 residues. The V end lost 0 bases, the J end lost 5 bases, and 10 bases lay between the germline ends. CDR3 coding DNA: TGTGCCAGCAGCTTAGCCAGGGTGGGGACTGAAGCTTTCTTT. Its protein product is CASSLARVGTEAFF.

This clonotype was detected a few times. The rearrangement links TRBV6-4 to TRBJ2-6; 7 bases are shared with TRBD1. There are 16 residues in the CDR3. V lost 2 bases, J lost 3 bases, and 4 bases stayed unmatched. Germline loops: CDR1 MRHNA, CDR2 SNTAGT. The CDR3 here is CASSDNDRDGANVLTF. The CDR3 DNA follows: TGTGCCAGCAGTGACAACGACAGGGATGGGGCCAACGTCCTGACTTTC.

This clonotype has at least ten counts. The rearrangement links TRBV28 to TRBJ1-1; a possible D gene is TRBD1 (5 bases). The CDR3 spans 15 residues. The germline V gene has CDR1 MDHEN and CDR2 SYDVKM. V gave up 5 bases and J gave up 3 bases, with 16 bases separating them. The CDR3 is CASSRPRAGDTEAFF. Here the CDR3 DNA reads TGTGCCAGCAGTCGTCCCAGGGCTGGAGACACTGAAGCTTTCTTT.

This clonotype came up many times. In nucleotides, the CDR3 is TGTGCCAGCAGCTTGGTAACTAGCGGGGCGCAGACCCAGTACTTC. Amino acids: CASSLVTSGAQTQYF. The chain recombines TRBV5-4 with TRBJ2-5; TRBD2 agrees at 10 bases. The CDR3 length is 15 residues. CDR1 is SGHNT, CDR2 YYREEE, per germline (reference sequence). V shed 0 bases and J 6 bases; nucleotides not matched to a gene: 5. Looking up the rest from reference TRBV5-4 and TRBJ2-5 gives the full variable domain: ETGVTQSPTHLIKTRGQQVTLRCSSQSGHNTVSWYQQALGQGPQFIFQYYREEENGRGNFPPRFSGLQFPNYSSELNVNALELDDSALYLCASSLVTSGAQTQYFGPGTRLLVL.

As DNA, the CDR3 is TGCGCCAGCAGCCACCTCAGGACAGGGGGCGGGGAGCTGTTTTTT. This sequence encodes CASSHLRTGGGELFF. The chain couples TRBV4-3 to TRBJ2-2; 10 positions agree with TRBD1. The CDR3 is made up of 15 amino acids. Germline CDR1 LGHNA, CDR2 YSLEER. V lost 3 bases, J lost 7 bases, and 5 bases stayed unmatched.

On this clonotype: The junction shows a germline mismatch at one end, possibly a read error. The V call is TRBV19, the J call TRBJ1-5, with TRBD1 identical over 7 bases. This CDR3 has 13 residues. The germline gives CDR1 LNHDA, CDR2 SQIVND (reference sequence). CDR3 bases: TGTGCCCGTAGTATTGACAGGGTTCAGCCCCAGCATTTT. Residues: CARSIDRVQPQHF.

Only a few counts were recorded for this clonotype. The CDR3 nucleotides read TGTGCCAGCTCACTCGTCGGGACATCGCTGGCTGGGGCCAACGTCCTGACTTTC. Its protein product is CASSLVGTSLAGANVLTF. The rearrangement joins TRBV18 to TRBJ2-6, with D possibly TRBD1 on 6 matching bases. Trimming removed 4 bases at V and 2 bases at J, with 18 bases between. CDR3 length equals 18 residues. The germline V gene encodes CDR1 KGHSH and CDR2 LQKENI.

This clonotype was counted many times. The chain combines TRBV7-9 with TRBJ2-3; perhaps TRBD2 as D (6 bases). From germline, CDR1 is SEHNR and CDR2 FQNEAQ (reference sequence). This CDR3 has 15 residues. Trimming cost V 3 bases and J 1 base, with 11 bases left between them. The CDR3 reads CASSFQASGTDTQYF. The CDR3 nucleotides read TGTGCCAGCAGCTTCCAGGCTAGCGGCACAGATACGCAGTATTTT.

The chain carries TRBV29-1 and TRBJ1-1; 7 bases align to TRBD1. Germline CDR1 and CDR2: SQVTM and ANQGSEA. V gave up 5 bases and J gave up 9 bases; unmatched junction bases: 9. The CDR3 has 12 residues. CDR3 sequence: CSVRYGDSQAFF. CDR3 in DNA: TGCAGCGTTCGATATGGGGACAGCCAAGCTTTCTTT.

In this sample, this clonotype turned up a few times. The V gene is TRBV18, the J gene TRBJ1-5, with a tentative D call TRBD1 (6 bases). The CDR3 totals 15 residues. The ends were cut back, 5 bases at V and 5 bases at J, with 16 bases in the middle. In germline, CDR1 is KGHSH, CDR2 LQKENI. The CDR3 sequence is CASSSSGTSDQPQHF. CDR3 coding DNA: TGTGCCAGCTCATCCTCCGGGACATCCGATCAGCCCCAGCATTTT.